Below, one T cell receptor beta chain is given with its context. What it recognizes is unknown. This sample was taken from a study of cytomegalovirus exposure and HLA in healthy donors. Overall study findings and caveats: The study designated 164 TCR beta chains cytomegalovirus-associated. The classifier, whose performance was assessed in both the original and validation cohorts, reportedly diagnosed cytomegalovirus status with high specificity and sensitivity.

The donors were members of the roughly 130-subject validation cohort (separate from the approximately 670-subject first cohort). The protocol was immunoSEQ multiplex PCR, while the TCRdb copy is restricted to in-frame clones and leaves out a portion. This repertoire shows over 200,000 clones, about 90% found once; its top ten account for roughly 3%. The CDR3 runs to 15 residues. The germline V gene encodes CDR1 LGHNA and CDR2 YNFKEQ. Trimming left V 1 base short and J 3 bases short, with 9 bases between. The source is a woman in her twenties or thirties in good health and CMV-seronegative. Sequenced input: PBMCs. V and J are TRBV4-2 and TRBJ2-2; D might be TRBD2 (6 bases). CDR3 in DNA: TGTGCCAGCAGCCAAGGTGGGACTTACACCGGGGAGCTGTTTTTT. Amino acids: CASSQGGTYTGELFF.